The 10 T cell receptor beta chains given below trace back to one sample, sequenced in a study of memory CD4+ T cells and cytomegalovirus serostatus. Single viable CD3+CD4+CD8-CD45RO+ cells were sorted as the memory CD4+ T cells. Using immunoSEQ multiplex PCR, the repertoire was profiled, and TCRdb retains in-frame clones only, with some absent. This repertoire shows some 65,000 clones, around three quarters found once; its top ten account for roughly 0.48%. Sequencing was performed on memory CD4+ T cells from blood. These receptors all come from an adult in good health and CMV-seronegative. Some clones in this sample may be carry-over from other donors' samples.

The V and J genes are TRBV5-4 and TRBJ2-2; TRBD2 aligns across 10 bases. This CDR3 spans 15 amino acids. Germline V lookup: CDR1 SGHNT, CDR2 YYREEE (reference sequence). V was pared by 4 bases and J by 4 bases, with 4 bases of the junction left unmatched. The CDR3 nucleotides read TGTGCCAGCAGCCAAACTAGCGGGGTCACCGGGGAGCTGTTTTTT. Amino acid sequence: CASSQTSGVTGELFF.

This chain links TRBV27 with TRBJ1-3; D ambiguous. Germline CDR1 and CDR2: MNHEY and SMNVEV (reference sequence). There are 15 residues in the CDR3. V was cut by 0 bases and J by 4 bases, with 10 bases left in between. This CDR3 is CASSLSKGMGNTIYF. CDR3 DNA: TGTGCCAGCAGTTTATCGAAGGGTATGGGAAACACCATATATTTT.

The chain links TRBV6-5 to TRBJ2-3; no firm D call. This CDR3 spans 14 amino acids. Trimming stripped 4 bases from V and 0 bases from J, with 8 bases between. CDR1 and CDR2 from the germline V gene are MNHEY and SVGAGI. Here the CDR3 reads CASSLLPSTDTQYF. CDR3 DNA: TGTGCCAGCAGTTTGCTCCCTAGCACAGATACGCAGTATTTT.

The CDR3 sequence is CAISSGTGATFYGYTF. In DNA, the CDR3 is TGTGCCATCAGTTCCGGGACAGGGGCCACGTTCTATGGCTACACCTTC. The chain couples TRBV10-3 to TRBJ1-2, with 10 bases lining up with TRBD1. The CDR3 totals 16 residues. V lost 5 bases to trimming and J lost 4 bases; unmatched junction nucleotides: 10. Germline CDR1 reads ENHRY; CDR2 reads SYGVKD.

Turning to this clone: Other DNA sequences from this sample encode an identical CDR3 as well. The chain carries TRBV2 and TRBJ2-2; no clear D. Germline CDR1 is SNHLY and CDR2 is FYNNEI. The CDR3 length is 12 residues. Trimming stripped 2 bases from V and 6 bases from J, with 4 bases between. CDR3 nucleotide sequence: TGTGCCAGCAGTGAAAGGGCCGGGGAGCTGTTTTTT. Amino acids: CASSERAGELFF.

V and J are TRBV9 and TRBJ2-4; 8 bases are a match to TRBD2. With 4 bases clipped from V and 0 bases from J, the junction kept 9 bases outside the gene matches. The CDR3 runs 17 residues. Germline CDR1 reads SGDLS; CDR2 reads YYNGEE. The CDR3 nucleotides read TGTGCCAGCAGCCCAGCTGTCGCGGGGGGAGCCAAAAACATTCAGTACTTC. This encodes CASSPAVAGGAKNIQYF. Filled out from reference TRBV9 and TRBJ2-4, the complete variable domain reads DSGVTQTPKHLITATGQRVTLRCSPRSGDLSVYWYQQSLDQGLQFLIQYYNGEERAKGNILERFSAQQFPDLHSELNLSSLELGDSALYFCASSPAVAGGAKNIQYFGAGTRLSVL.

V and J are TRBV6-6 and TRBJ1-3, with D perhaps TRBD1 (5 bases). This CDR3 region has 15 residues. The V gene lost 6 bases and the J gene lost 0 bases, with 12 bases spanning the gap. CDR1 is MNHNY and CDR2 is SVGAGI in the germline V gene (reference sequence). CDR3 sequence: CASRTQGYSGNTIYF. The CDR3 DNA reads TGTGCCAGCAGGACTCAGGGATACTCTGGAAACACCATATATTTT.

The chain uses TRBV6-1 and TRBJ1-5; 12 positions match TRBD1. The length of the CDR3 is 16 residues. V gave up 2 bases and J gave up 4 bases; unmatched junction bases: 3. CDR1 and CDR2 from the germline V gene are MNHNS and SASEGT. This CDR3 is CASSETGQGANQPQHF. The CDR3 DNA reads as TGTGCCAGCAGTGAAACGGGACAGGGGGCGAATCAGCCCCAGCATTTT.

The rearrangement links TRBV18 to TRBJ1-5; 9 nucleotides line up with TRBD1. The junction had 6 bases not matched to a gene; V was cut back by 3 bases and J by 3 bases. This CDR3 is 16 amino acids long. The germline gives CDR1 KGHSH, CDR2 LQKENI. The CDR3 sequence: CASSPPTGGNNQPQHF. CDR3 DNA sequence: TGTGCCAGCTCACCGCCGACAGGGGGTAACAATCAGCCCCAGCATTTT. Full variable domain (remainder filled in from reference TRBV18 and TRBJ1-5): NAGVMQNPRHLVRRRGQEARLRCSPMKGHSHVYWYRQLPEEGLKFMVYLQKENIIDESGMPKERFSAEFPKEGPSILRIQQVVRGDSAAYFCASSPPTGGNNQPQHFGDGTRLSIL.

V usage is TRBV5-1 and J usage is TRBJ2-7; D unresolved. V was clipped by 1 base and J by 0 bases, with 11 bases between them. The CDR3 runs 15 residues. CDR1 and CDR2 from the germline V gene are SGHRS and YFSETQ. The DNA for the CDR3 is TGCGCCAGCAGCTTGATTCCGGAAAGCTCCTACGAGCAGTACTTC. Translating gives CASSLIPESSYEQYF.